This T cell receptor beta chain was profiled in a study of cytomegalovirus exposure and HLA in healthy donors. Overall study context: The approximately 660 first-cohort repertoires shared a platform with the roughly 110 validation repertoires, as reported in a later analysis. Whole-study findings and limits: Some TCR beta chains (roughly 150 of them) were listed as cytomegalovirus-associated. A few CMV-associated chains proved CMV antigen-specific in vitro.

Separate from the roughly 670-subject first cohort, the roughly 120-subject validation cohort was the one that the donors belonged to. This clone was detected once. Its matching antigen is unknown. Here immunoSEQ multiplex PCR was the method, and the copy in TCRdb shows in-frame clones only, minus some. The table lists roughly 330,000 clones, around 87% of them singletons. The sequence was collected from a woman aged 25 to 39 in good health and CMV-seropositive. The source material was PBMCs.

CDR3 in amino acids: CASSFPTGSYNEQFF. The CDR3 nucleotides read TGTGCCAGCAGCTTCCCGACAGGCTCCTACAATGAGCAGTTCTTC. The chain couples TRBV7-9 to TRBJ2-1, with TRBD1 as a possible D gene (6 bases). Trimming removed 3 bases at V and 0 bases at J, with 9 bases between. This CDR3 comprises 15 residues. Germline values: CDR1 SEHNR, CDR2 FQNEAQ (reference sequence).